Given below is one TCR beta chain in context. Its antigen target is currently unknown. Per-base quality was not reported, and no clone a single base away is much larger than it. The data were obtained in a study of cytomegalovirus exposure and HLA in healthy donors (TCRdb year 2017). Context from the whole study: According to an earlier analysis of 550 to 750 of the donors, some 170 million T cells yielded some 120 million unique TCR beta sequences and 250 to 350 Gb of sequence data. The genetic ancestry cluster associated with self-reported Caucasian donors included about four fifths of the 300 to 450 genotyped donors. Along with the approximately 600-subject first cohort, a separate validation cohort of 120 different subjects was used. An earlier analysis of 450 to 750 of the donors used high-throughput TCR beta sequencing to judge whether each TCR beta V gene segment behaved as functional or pseudogenic. To study patterns of TCR occurrence, a later analysis re-analyzed previously published TCR beta repertoires from 650 to 750 donors and added high-resolution HLA genotyping. Four or five DR-DQ haplotypes were handled as single units for association and clustering because linkage in the cohort was strong. In the later analysis, no new phenotypic data were used to find candidate immune exposures; instead, reliance was placed on TCR beta sequences and their occurrence across donors. Typing coverage differed by locus: A, B, C, DRB1 and DQB1 were typed in about 620-640 donors, DQA1 in 500 to 550, DPA1 in approximately 610, and DPB1 in around 440. The aim of the study was to test whether cataloging public T cell receptors could identify signatures of past pathogen exposure. Across 300 to 500 genotyped donors of the cohort, an average of approximately 240,000 unique TCR beta nucleotide sequences per donor were sequenced, and 15% to 20% of those sequences were non-productive. All discovery cohort repertoires had been generated on a single sequencing platform. A later genetic analysis took genome-wide SNP genotypes for about three fifths of the roughly 670 donors and used that subset as a discovery cohort. Approximately 310 gigabases of sequencing data and tens of millions of unique TCR sequences made up an early release that covered roughly 670 HLA-typed donors. Class I and class II HLA loci were covered by the typing at four-digit resolution. The study profiled the T cell repertoires of about 640 subjects by immunosequencing and related them to cytomegalovirus serostatus. Donor age, sex, ethnicity and CMV serostatus were compiled alongside the repertoire data. To predict cytomegalovirus infection status, the study brought together high-throughput TCR immunosequencing, statistical association of individual TCRs with disease status, and machine learning.

Taken from cysteine to phenylalanine, the CDR3 has 16 residues. Only the CDR3 region is kept as DNA, spanning 48 bases read in frame from base 1. The germline V gene (reference sequence) supplies CDR1 SEHNR and CDR2 FQNEAQ. V lost 1 base and J lost 3 bases; the stretch between them is 15 bases long. The cohort consisted of more than 650 healthy bone marrow donors. Cohort members were all nominally healthy when sampled, although unrecorded immune exposures were likely present. The donor was CMV seronegative and belonged to the group of 380 or so seronegative cohort members. A peripheral blood sample was provided by each donor, and peripheral blood mononuclear cells were used for TCR beta sequencing. The Qiagen DNeasy Blood Extraction Kit was used to extract genomic DNA from the blood cell samples. Library preparation employed the immunoSEQ multiplex PCR assay. For the multiplex PCR, a mixture combining 60 forward primers for TCR Vbeta segments and 13 reverse primers for TCR Jbeta segments was used. A multiplex PCR assay on genomic DNA amplified the CDR3 region of rearranged TCR beta genes. The amplified TCR beta libraries were sequenced on the Illumina HiSeq System as 87-base-pair reads. As for the original processing: A later analysis tallied 75 million to 85 million unique TCR beta chains across the approximately 670 repertoires, and around 12 million of those chains were shared by two or more donors. A nearest-neighbor algorithm error-corrected the raw reads and collapsed the reads into unique sequences, merging closely related sequences to remove PCR and sequencing errors. CDR3 sequences were aligned to IMGT reference sequences to assign V, D and J gene segments. For a sequence to be retained, a match of at least six nucleotides was required to both a V gene segment and a J gene segment. Rearrangements were called productive when the CDR3 lacked stop codons and stayed in frame with V and J; all others were non-productive. Following IMGT convention, CDR3 was defined as the stretch from the second conserved V-encoded cysteine to the conserved J-encoded phenylalanine. The earlier analysis of approximately 500 of the donors excluded sequences that lacked an unambiguous match to a single V gene segment. An earlier analysis of over 450 of the donors classified V segments as functional when productive rearrangements were above 56.7% and as segregating when the standard deviation between donors was above 5%. A statistical classification framework was developed to diagnose cytomegalovirus status using the catalog of TCR beta chain sequences. V and J gene assignment, in a later analysis, came from comparing TCR nucleotide sequences with IMGT/GENE-DB human TR gene sequences. Using the TCRdist pipeline, a later analysis assigned CDR3 sequences along with most-parsimonious VDJ recombination scenarios. In a later analysis, each TCR beta chain was defined by its CDR3 amino acid sequence together with its V-gene family, and reads without a unique V-gene family were excluded. A later analysis removed 600 or so highly shared, low-generation-probability nucleotide sequences to deal with suspected cross-contamination and a sequencing artifact. A later analysis calculated a clonal expansion index for each public chain from normalized within-repertoire ranks of inferred template counts. In a later analysis, generation probabilities were computed using a VDJ recombination model fitted to out-of-frame rearrangements, and the results were checked against IGoR. A later analysis scored TCR-TCR, TCR-HLA and TCR-CMV co-occurrence with hypergeometric tests, applying a repertoire-size bias correction to TCR pairs. In a later analysis, false discovery rates were estimated by permuting HLA or CMV assignments 20 times. A later analysis grouped co-occurring TCRs with DBSCAN, adding TCRdist sequence similarity when clustering within HLA-allele-positive subsets. Repertoires with fewer than 30,000 or more than 120,000 public chains, plus five repertoires with anomalous nucleotide sharing, were excluded from co-occurrence clustering. Entries here come from immuneACCESS through TCRdb and include only in-frame sequences with V and J called. Some clones fail to appear in such tables; in the studies checked, an unresolved V gene covers under half of the shortfall, and the cause of the remainder is unknown. V, J and clone size derive from that table, while D and trimming were established from the DNA sequence. The sample table lists about 57,000 clones, around 83% of them with a count of one. Around 4.5% of the sample comes from the top ten.

Results and caveats for the whole study, not just this receptor: The presence/absence analyses assumed that sequencing depth was roughly uniform across donors, and that assumption may not be true. According to a later genetic analysis, donors in an Asian-associated ancestry cluster had fewer N-insertions in productive TCRs than the approximately 630-donor mean. A later analysis reported that several top co-occurrence clusters appeared linked to parvovirus B19, influenza, CMV and Epstein-Barr virus. A later analysis found that TCR association rates varied across HLA loci, with DRB1 alleles showing the most associated TCRs and HLA-C alleles the fewest. A later analysis found that HLA-associated TCR beta chains were more clonally expanded and had lower generation probabilities than equally common non-associated chains. Correlated functional status among segregating V segments might reflect linkage disequilibrium, but an unknown experimental factor could not be ruled out. A total of fewer than 200 TCR beta chains were listed by the study as associated with cytomegalovirus. The authors suggested that the approach could potentially be extended to other disease states and immunological phenotypes. The classifier was reported to diagnose cytomegalovirus status with high specificity and sensitivity in both the original and validation cohorts. A further reported finding was that TCR beta sequences accurately predicted the HLA-A and HLA-B alleles for most subjects in the first cohort. A later analysis associated approximately 17,000 TCR beta sequences with specific HLA alleles at a false discovery rate of 0.05. The sequencing pipeline was judged likely to have produced a cluster of highly shared sequence variants as a technical artifact. Most TCR sequences were observed very rarely across donors, whereas some public TCRs were present in many individuals. When HLA alleles, especially DR and DQ, strongly co-occurred, TCR associations were difficult to assign to individual alleles. The only immune exposure information available for the cohort was CMV serostatus. Some IMGT-functional V segments, including TRBV6-2 and TRBV6-3, could not be distinguished by the 87-base-pair reads and were therefore excluded. In a later analysis, most CMV-associated TCR beta chains were found to appear HLA-restricted, with HLA associations seemingly driven largely by CMV exposure. In vitro tests confirmed that a few of the cytomegalovirus-associated TCR beta chains recognize cytomegalovirus antigens. Because counts were too low, approximately 15 rarely observed V segments, including chromosome 9 orphons, were excluded from the earlier analysis of roughly 580 of the donors. In a later genetic analysis, a missense DCLRE1C variant was associated with V-gene and J-gene trimming of TCR beta chains, and the association was replicated in an independent cohort. HLA typing was unavailable for some donors at each locus, so association tests used only the typed subset. This cohort had only TCR beta chains sequenced, and the lack of alpha or paired-chain data limited which features could be detected. Broadly in line with IMGT annotations, most TCR beta V segments showed up in productive rearrangements about 87% or about 30% of the time in an earlier analysis of several hundred of the donors.

The sequence links TRBV7-9 to TRBJ1-2; the best D guess is TRBD1, with 6 bases matching. The clonotype was recovered from a man aged 25-45 years in good health and CMV-seronegative. Sequenced material: PBMCs. The CDR3 in this case is CASSLGAGAGDYGYTF. The nucleotide sequence is TGTGCCAGCAGCTTAGGGGCAGGGGCTGGGGACTATGGCTACACCTTC.